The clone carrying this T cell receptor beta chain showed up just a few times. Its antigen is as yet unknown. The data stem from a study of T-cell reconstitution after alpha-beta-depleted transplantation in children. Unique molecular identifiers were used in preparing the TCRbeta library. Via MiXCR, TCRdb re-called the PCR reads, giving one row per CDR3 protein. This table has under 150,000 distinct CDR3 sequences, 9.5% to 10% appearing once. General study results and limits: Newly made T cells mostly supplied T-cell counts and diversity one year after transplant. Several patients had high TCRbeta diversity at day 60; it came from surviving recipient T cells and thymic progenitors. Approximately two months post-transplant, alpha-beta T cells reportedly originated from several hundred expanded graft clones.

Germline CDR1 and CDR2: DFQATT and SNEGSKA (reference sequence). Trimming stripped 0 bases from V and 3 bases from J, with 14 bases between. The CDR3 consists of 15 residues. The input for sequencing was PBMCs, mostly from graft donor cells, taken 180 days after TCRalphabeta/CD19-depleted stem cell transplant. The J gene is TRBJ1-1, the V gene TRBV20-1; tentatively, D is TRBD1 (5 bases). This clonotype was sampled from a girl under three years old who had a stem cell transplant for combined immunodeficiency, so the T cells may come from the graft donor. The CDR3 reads CSAREAAGRHTEAFF. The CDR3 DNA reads TGCAGTGCTAGAGAGGCGGCGGGGCGGCACACTGAAGCTTTCTTT.